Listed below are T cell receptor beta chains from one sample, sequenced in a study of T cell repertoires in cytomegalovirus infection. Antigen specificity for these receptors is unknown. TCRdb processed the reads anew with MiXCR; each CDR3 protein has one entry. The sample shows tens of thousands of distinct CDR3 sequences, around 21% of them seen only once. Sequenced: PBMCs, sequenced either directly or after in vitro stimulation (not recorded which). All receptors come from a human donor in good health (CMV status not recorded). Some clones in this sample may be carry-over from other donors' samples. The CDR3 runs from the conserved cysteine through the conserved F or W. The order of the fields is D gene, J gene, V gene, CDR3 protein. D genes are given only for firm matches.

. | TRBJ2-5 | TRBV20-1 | CSASDVDSTLGETQYF
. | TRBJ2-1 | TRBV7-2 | CASRDGTYNEQFF
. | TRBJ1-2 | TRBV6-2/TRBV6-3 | CASTGQGFDGYTF
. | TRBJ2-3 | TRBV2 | CASSGERRGTQYF
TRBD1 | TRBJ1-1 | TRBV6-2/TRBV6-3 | CASSYPVGQGMNTEAFF
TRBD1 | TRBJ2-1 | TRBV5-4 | CASSRNQGDNEQFF
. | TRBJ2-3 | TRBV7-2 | CASTQGITTDTPYF
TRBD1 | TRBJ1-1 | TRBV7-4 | CASSPRQGRNTEAFF
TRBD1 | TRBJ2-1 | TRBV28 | CATRQGSHNEQFF
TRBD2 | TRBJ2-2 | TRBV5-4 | CASSLSGRGNTGELFF
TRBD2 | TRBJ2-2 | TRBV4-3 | CASSQDPGTSGTYTGELFF
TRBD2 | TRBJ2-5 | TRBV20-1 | CSARVIAGVFGETQYF
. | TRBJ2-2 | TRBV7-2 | CASSLWAQSGANTGELFF
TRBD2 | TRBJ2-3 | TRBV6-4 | CASSESGGADTQYF
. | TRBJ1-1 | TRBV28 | CASSLTTEAFF
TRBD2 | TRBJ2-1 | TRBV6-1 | CASKSSGTIFYNEQFF
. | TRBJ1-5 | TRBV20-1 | CSYQPQHF
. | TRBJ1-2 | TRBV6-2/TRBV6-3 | CASSYAGPRAGYTF
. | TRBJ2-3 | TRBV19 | CASSQSSQDTQYF
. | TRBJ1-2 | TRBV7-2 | CASSANRESGRTF
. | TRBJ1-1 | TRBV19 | CASSIGQGGTEAFF
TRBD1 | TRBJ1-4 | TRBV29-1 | CSVDGTGVDEKLFF
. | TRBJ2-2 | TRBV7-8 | CASSSRRLVRAGELFF
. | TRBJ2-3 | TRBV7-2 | CASSPESTDTQYF
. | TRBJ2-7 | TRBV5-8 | CASSLRRLGEQYF
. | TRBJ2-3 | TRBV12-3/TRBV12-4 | CASSLVRTDTQYF